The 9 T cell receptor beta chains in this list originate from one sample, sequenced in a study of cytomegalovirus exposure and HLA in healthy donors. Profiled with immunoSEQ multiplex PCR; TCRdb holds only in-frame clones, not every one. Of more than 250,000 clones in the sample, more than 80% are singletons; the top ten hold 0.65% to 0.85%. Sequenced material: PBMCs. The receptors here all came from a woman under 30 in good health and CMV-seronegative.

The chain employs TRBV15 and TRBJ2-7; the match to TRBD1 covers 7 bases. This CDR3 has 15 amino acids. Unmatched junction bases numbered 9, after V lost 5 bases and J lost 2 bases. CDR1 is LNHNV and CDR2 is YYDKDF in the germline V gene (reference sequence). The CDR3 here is CATSVGTDPTYEQYF. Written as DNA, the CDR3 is TGTGCCACCAGCGTGGGGACAGACCCTACCTACGAGCAGTACTTC.

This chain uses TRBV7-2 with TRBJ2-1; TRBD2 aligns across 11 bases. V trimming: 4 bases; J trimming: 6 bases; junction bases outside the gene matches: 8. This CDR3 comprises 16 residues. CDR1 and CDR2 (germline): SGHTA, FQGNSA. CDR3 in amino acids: CASSSVSGTSGNEQFF. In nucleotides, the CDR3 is TGTGCCAGCAGCTCCGTCTCGGGGACTAGCGGCAATGAGCAGTTCTTC.

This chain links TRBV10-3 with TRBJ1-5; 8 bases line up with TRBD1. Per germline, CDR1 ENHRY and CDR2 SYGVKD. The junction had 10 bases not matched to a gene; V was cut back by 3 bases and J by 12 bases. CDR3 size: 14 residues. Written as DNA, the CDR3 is TGTGCCATCAGTGAATCCCCGGACAGGGAGGGCCAGCATTTT. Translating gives CAISESPDREGQHF.

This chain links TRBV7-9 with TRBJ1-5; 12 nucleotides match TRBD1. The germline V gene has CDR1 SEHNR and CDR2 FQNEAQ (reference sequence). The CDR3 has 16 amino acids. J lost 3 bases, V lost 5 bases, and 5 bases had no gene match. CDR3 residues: CASSGTGGGHNQPQHF. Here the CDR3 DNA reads TGTGCCAGCAGCGGGACAGGGGGCGGACACAATCAGCCCCAGCATTTT.

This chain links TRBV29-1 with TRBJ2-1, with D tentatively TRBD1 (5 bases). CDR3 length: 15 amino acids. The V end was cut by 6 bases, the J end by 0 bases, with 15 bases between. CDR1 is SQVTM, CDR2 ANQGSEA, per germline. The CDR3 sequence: CSVTGRLSSYNEQFF. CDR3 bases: TGCAGCGTAACAGGAAGGTTAAGCTCCTACAATGAGCAGTTCTTC.

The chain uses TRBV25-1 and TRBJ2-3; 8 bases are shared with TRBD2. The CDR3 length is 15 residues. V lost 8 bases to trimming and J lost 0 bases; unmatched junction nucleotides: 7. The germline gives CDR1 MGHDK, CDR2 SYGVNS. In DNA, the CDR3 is TGTGCCAGCCAAAACGGGGGGGAAAGCACAGATACGCAGTATTTT. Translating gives CASQNGGESTDTQYF.

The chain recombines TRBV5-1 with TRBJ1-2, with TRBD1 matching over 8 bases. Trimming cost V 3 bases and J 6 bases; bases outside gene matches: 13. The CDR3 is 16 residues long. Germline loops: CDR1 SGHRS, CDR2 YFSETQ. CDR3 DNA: TGCGCCAGCAGCTCCGTGGTCTCTTTGACAGGGGATGGCTACACCTTC. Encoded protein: CASSSVVSLTGDGYTF.

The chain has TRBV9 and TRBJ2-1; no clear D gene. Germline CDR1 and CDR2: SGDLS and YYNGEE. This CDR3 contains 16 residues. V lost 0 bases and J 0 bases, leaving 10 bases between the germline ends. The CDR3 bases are TGTGCCAGCAGCGTAGGTGGCGGTCGCTCCTACAATGAGCAGTTCTTC. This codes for CASSVGGGRSYNEQFF.

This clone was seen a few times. This chain's CDR3 is CASTERGGTNYGYTF. CDR3 sequence (DNA): TGTGCCAGCACCGAACGTGGGGGGACCAATTATGGCTACACCTTC. The gene calls are TRBV6-5 and TRBJ1-2; a possible D gene is TRBD1 (5 bases). CDR1 is MNHEY, CDR2 SVGAGI, per germline. Trimming cost V 7 bases and J 5 bases, with 20 bases left between them. This CDR3 contains 15 residues.